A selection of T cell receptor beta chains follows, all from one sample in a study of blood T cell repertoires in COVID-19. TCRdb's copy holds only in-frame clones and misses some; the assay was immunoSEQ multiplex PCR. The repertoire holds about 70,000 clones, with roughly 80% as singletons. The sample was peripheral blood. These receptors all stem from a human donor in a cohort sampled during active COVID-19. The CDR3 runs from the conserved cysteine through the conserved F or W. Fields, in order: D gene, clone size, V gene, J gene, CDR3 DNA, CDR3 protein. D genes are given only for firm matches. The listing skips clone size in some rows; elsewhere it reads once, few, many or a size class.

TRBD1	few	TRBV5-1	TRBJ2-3	TGCGCCAGCAGCTTGGGGTCGGGACAGATCACAGATACGCAGTATTTT	CASSLGSGQITDTQYF
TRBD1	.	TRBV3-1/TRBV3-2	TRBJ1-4	TGTGCCAGCAGCCGACGGGACAGGGATAATGAAAAACTGTTTTTT	CASSRRDRDNEKLFF
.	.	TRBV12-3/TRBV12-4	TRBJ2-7	TGTGCCAGCAGTTTATCGGTAAACGAGCAGTACTTC	CASSLSVNEQYF
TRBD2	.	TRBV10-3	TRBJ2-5	TGTGCCATCAGCCTAGCGGGGGGCGTAGGAGAGACCCAGTACTTC	CAISLAGGVGETQYF
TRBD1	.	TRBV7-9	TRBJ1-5	TGTGCCAGCAGCTTAGGCGGGCAGGGGGGTTATAGCAATCAGCCCCAGCATTTT	CASSLGGQGGYSNQPQHF
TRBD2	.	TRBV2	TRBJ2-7	TGTGCCAGCAGTGAAGCGCTTAGTGGGGACCCGGGAGGCGAGCAGTACTTC	CASSEALSGDPGGEQYF
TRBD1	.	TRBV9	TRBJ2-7	TGTGCCAGCAGCCCCCACCCCACAGGGGGCTACGAGCAGTACTTC	CASSPHPTGGYEQYF
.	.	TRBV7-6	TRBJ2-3	TGTGCCAGCAGCCCCAGGGGAGATACGCAGTATTTT	CASSPRGDTQYF
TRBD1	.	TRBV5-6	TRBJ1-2	TGTGCCAGCAGCTTGGGGGGACAGACCTATGGCTACACCTTC	CASSLGGQTYGYTF
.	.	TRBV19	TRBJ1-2	TGTGCCAGTAGCCAGGGTCTTGGCTATGGCTACACCTTC	CASSQGLGYGYTF
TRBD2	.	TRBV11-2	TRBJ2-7	TGTGCCAGCAGTCCCATGGGGGGGGTCTACGAGCAGTACTTC	CASSPMGGVYEQYF
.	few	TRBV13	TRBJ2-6	TGTGCCAGCAGCGTACAGGGAGCACTCCTCTTTGGGGCCAACGTCCTGACTTTC	CASSVQGALLFGANVLTF
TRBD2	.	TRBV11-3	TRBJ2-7	TGTGCCAGCAGCCCCGGGACTAGCGGACCCTACGAGCAGTACTTC	CASSPGTSGPYEQYF
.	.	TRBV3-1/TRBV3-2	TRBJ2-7	TGTGCCAGCAGCCAACGAGACGGGGTCTACGAGCAGTACTTC	CASSQRDGVYEQYF
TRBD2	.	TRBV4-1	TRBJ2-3	TGCGCCAGCAGCCAAGACGCTAGCGGGGCAGATACGCAGTATTTT	CASSQDASGADTQYF
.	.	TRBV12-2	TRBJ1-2	TGTGCAAGTCGCCGGGACAGGAGGAGTCGTGGCTACACCTTC	CASRRDRRSRGYTF
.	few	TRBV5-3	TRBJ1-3	TGTGCCAGAAGCGGGAGGAGGAGTGGAAACACCATATATTTT	CARSGRRSGNTIYF
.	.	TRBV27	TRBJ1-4	TGTGCCAGCAGTTTATCGCCCCGGGCGGGGGAAAAACTGTTTTTT	CASSLSPRAGEKLFF
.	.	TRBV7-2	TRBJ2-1	TGTGCCAGCAGCTTAGGGTCCTCTAGATACAATGAGCAGTTCTTC	CASSLGSSRYNEQFF
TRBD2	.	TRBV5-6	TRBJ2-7	TGTGCCAGCAGCTTGGATCGGGACTACTCCTACGAGCAGTACTTC	CASSLDRDYSYEQYF
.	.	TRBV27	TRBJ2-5	TGTGCCAGCAGCTCGATCCGGATGGGGGCAGAGACCCAGTACTTC	CASSSIRMGAETQYF
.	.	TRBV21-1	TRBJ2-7	TGTGCCAGCAGCAAAGCTGGGGGACAAAGCTCCTACGAGCAGTACTTC	CASSKAGGQSSYEQYF
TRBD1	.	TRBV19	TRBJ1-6	TGTGCCAGTAGTATGGACCGAGGGGGCAGGGCAGGATCACCCCTCCACTTT	CASSMDRGGRAGSPLHF
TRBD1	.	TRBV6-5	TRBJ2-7	TGTGCCAGCAGTTACCAGGGACAGGGGGCCTCAGAGCAGTACTTC	CASSYQGQGASEQYF
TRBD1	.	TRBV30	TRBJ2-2	TGTGCCTGTCACAGGGGACCCTTAAACACCGGGGAGCTGTTTTTT	CACHRGPLNTGELFF
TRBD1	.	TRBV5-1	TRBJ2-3	TGCGCCAGCAGCTTACAGGGGAGTGGCGCAGATACGCAGTATTTT	CASSLQGSGADTQYF
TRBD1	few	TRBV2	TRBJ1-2	TGTGCCAGCATCCAAAGTGTGAGGGACAGGGGGGTCTATGGCTACACCTTC	CASIQSVRDRGVYGYTF